This T cell receptor beta chain was sequenced for a study of T cells expressing NK-cell markers (dated by TCRdb to 2020 to 2022). For the study in its entirety: TCR beta-chain repertoires were profiled in sorted CD3+CD56+NKG2C+, CD3+CD56+NKG2C- and CD3+CD56-NKG2C+ T-cell subsets from several donors. Seven of the eight sequenced donors were HCMV-seropositive and one was HCMV-seronegative. All eight donors whose samples were sequenced were randomly selected healthy volunteers, three of them men and five women. Sequencing of the libraries produced 2 x 150 bp reads on Illumina HiSeq 2000/2500, MiSeq or NextSeq.

CDR1 and CDR2, per the germline V gene, are LGHNA and YNFKEQ. The CDR3 numbers 18 residues from cysteine through phenylalanine. No DNA is given. As to this clonotype: The antigen this receptor binds is unknown.

Sequenced using an Illumina HiSeq 2000. 5'RACE template switching, by which a universal primer site and unique molecular identifiers were added, was used to make TCR beta cDNA libraries. Synthesis of cDNA was primed from the TCR beta constant segment and was followed by two consecutive PCR amplification steps. In the authors' own workflow: Reads were demultiplexed and grouped by UMI with MIGEC, and clonotypes were assembled and quantified with MiTCR. To exclude erroneous sequences, any TCR cDNA sequence not supported by at least two reads was discarded. The tcR package was used for downstream repertoire analysis, with clonotypes matched between fractions based on CDR3 nucleotide sequence plus V segment. VDJmatch was used to annotate antigen specificity against VDJdb, with one amino acid substitution in CDR3 allowed. The reads went through TCRdb reprocessing, and each CDR3 protein sequence gets one entry with no DNA. The V and J calls reflect TCRdb's pipeline rather than the authors' work. The sample's table lists a count of around 550,000 distinct CDR3 sequences. The biggest ten clones account for approximately 3.6% of the sample.

Paper-wide results and their limitations: Whether the expanded NKG2C-expressing T cell clones were specific for HCMV antigens remained unclear. Those dominant clonotypes were again the most abundant among CD3+CD56-NKG2C+ cells in four donors, at about 25-60.1%. In six donors, the dominant CD3+CD56+NKG2C+ clonotypes ranked among the top 10 CD8+ clonotypes, making up 1.0-7.0% of CD8+ T cells.

HCMV serostatus was determined by detecting HCMV-specific IgG in serum with a commercial ELISA kit. Peripheral blood mononuclear cells were isolated from blood by Ficoll density gradient centrifugation. The sample consisted of blood T cells: a sorted CD56 or NKG2C T cell subset, CD4+ or CD8+ T cells, or bulk PBMC T cells (not recorded which). This receptor chain uses TRBV4-2 and TRBJ2-7. The source is a man between 18 and 29 years old in good health. Donor details come from another sample of the same person, matched by shared clones. The encoded CDR3 is CASSPMKIMKDSGNEQYF.